These 5 T cell receptor beta chains originate from one sample sequenced in a study of T cells after yellow fever vaccination (dated by TCRdb to the late 2010s). Interpreted using the paper, the treatment or condition label stands for: live attenuated yellow fever vaccine strain. The library was prepared using 5' RACE. The listed sequencing device is Illumina HiSeq 2500. The raw public data were reprocessed by TCRdb itself: fastp quality trimming at Q25, MiXCR clonotype calling, in-frame beta chains only. Every entry covers one CDR3 protein and lists the most common genes and DNA from its rows. Across this sample there are hundreds of thousands of distinct CDR3 sequences, with about 13% seen only once. Of the sample, more than 12% is held by the ten largest clones. Material: PBMCs, obtained on the day of the yellow fever booster vaccination. Receptors originate from a man aged 30 to 45 who received the YFV17D yellow fever vaccine.

This clonotype showed up just a few times. The chain carries TRBV20-1 and TRBJ2-1; 10 positions match TRBD2. V shed 2 bases, J shed 8 bases, and the junction held 12 bases outside the gene matches. Germline CDR1 DFQATT, CDR2 SNEGSKA (reference sequence). The CDR3 sequence is 16 residues long. CDR3 bases: TGCAGTGCTAGACATCCGGGACTAGCGTCGATCGATGAGCAGTTCTTC. Its translation: CSARHPGLASIDEQFF.

V gene TRBV20-1 combines with J gene TRBJ2-2, with 7 bases that match TRBD2. V was pared by 2 bases and J by 2 bases, with 5 bases of the junction left unmatched. The CDR3 has 15 amino acids. Germline V CDR1 and CDR2: DFQATT, SNEGSKA (reference sequence). The CDR3 region has the DNA TGCAGTGCTAGACAAGCGGGATATAACACCGGGGAGCTGTTTTTT. Its translation is CSARQAGYNTGELFF.

The rearrangement links TRBV12-3 or TRBV12-4 to TRBJ1-5; the match to TRBD1 covers 8 bases. Unmatched junction bases numbered 3, after V lost 6 bases and J lost 2 bases. CDR3 length: 14 residues. The CDR3 region is CASRTDRGNQPQHF. The DNA for the CDR3 is TGTGCCAGCAGAACGGACAGGGGCAATCAGCCCCAGCATTTT.

The V and J genes are TRBV7-2 and TRBJ2-3; D possibly corresponds to TRBD2 (6 bases). Per germline, CDR1 SGHTA and CDR2 FQGNSA. Trimming removed 1 base from V and 12 bases from J, with 14 bases in between. This CDR3 region has 13 residues. The CDR3: CASSLGWREIQYF. In DNA, the CDR3 is TGTGCCAGCAGCTTAGGGTGGCGGGAAATTCAGTATTTT.

This clonotype was found many times. V is TRBV4-3 and J is TRBJ2-1; TRBD1 aligns across 9 bases. The V and J ends lost 0 bases and 3 bases, in that order; junction bases with no gene match: 9. The germline V gene encodes CDR1 LGHNA and CDR2 YSLEER. The CDR3 sequence is 18 residues long. In DNA form, the CDR3 reads TGCGCCAGCAGCCAAGAAGAGGCGGGACAGGGCCTCTACAATGAGCAGTTCTTC. Translation: CASSQEEAGQGLYNEQFF.